Described below is a single TCR beta chain sequence and its context. Its antigen is unknown. Tumor tissue was taken before any definitive surgery or chemotherapy was given. Per germline, CDR1 SGHTA and CDR2 FQGNSA. The CDR3 runs to 15 residues. Trimming cost V 1 base and J 4 bases, with 13 bases left between them. The data originate from a study of high-grade serous ovarian cancer treatment subgroups. Study in general: Mean per sample: approximately 14,000 reads, around 7,300 unique TCR beta rearrangements. Study-wide findings and caveats: Spatial context was lost because tumors were sequenced in bulk. Higher neoantigen levels went with greater TCR clonal relatedness. Same-patient tumor repertoires overlapped at roughly 0.1 to 0.79; different patients barely overlapped.

Data came from immunoSEQ multiplex PCR; TCRdb stores just in-frame clones and leaves some out. The table records about 1,600 clones, about four fifths of them present only once. The clonotype was recovered from a human donor with high-grade serous ovarian cancer. The chain has TRBV7-2 and TRBJ1-1; D may be TRBD1 (5 bases). Sequencing was done on a sample of tumor tissue. The CDR3 DNA is TGTGCCAGCAGCTTAGGTGGGGCTTATAGCACTGAAGCTTTCTTT. It specifies CASSLGGAYSTEAFF. The whole variable domain, filled in from reference TRBV7-2 and TRBJ1-1, reads GAGVSQSPSNKVTEKGKDVELRCDPISGHTALYWYRQSLGQGLEFLIYFQGNSAPDKSGLPSDRFSAERTGGSVSTLTIQRTQQEDSAVYLCASSLGGAYSTEAFFGQGTRLTVV.